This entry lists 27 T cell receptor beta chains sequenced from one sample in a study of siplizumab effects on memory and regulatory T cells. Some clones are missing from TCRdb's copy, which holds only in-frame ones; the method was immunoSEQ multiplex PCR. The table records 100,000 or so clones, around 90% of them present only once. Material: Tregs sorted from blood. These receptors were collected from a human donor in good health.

The CDR3 sequence is CASSRLGTGIAEAFF. In DNA, the CDR3 is TGTGCCAGTAGTAGGCTGGGGACAGGGATCGCTGAAGCTTTCTTT. The chain combines TRBV19 with TRBJ1-1, with 9 positions matching TRBD1. The CDR3 loop spans 15 amino acids. From germline, CDR1 is LNHDA and CDR2 SQIVND (reference sequence). J was trimmed by 6 bases and V by 4 bases; bases with no gene match: 9. Based on the CDR3 plus reference TRBV19 and TRBJ1-1, the full variable domain is DGGITQSPKYLFRKEGQNVTLSCEQNLNHDAMYWYRQDPGQGLRLIYYSQIVNDFQKGDIAEGYSVSREKKESFPLTVTSAQKNPTAFYLCASSRLGTGIAEAFFGQGTRLTVV.

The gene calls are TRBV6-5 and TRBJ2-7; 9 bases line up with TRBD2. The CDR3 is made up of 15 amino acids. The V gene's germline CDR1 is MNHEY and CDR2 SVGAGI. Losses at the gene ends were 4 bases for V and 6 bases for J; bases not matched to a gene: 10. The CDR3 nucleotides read TGTGCCAGCAGTTTCGGGCGGGAGGGCCGGTTCGAGCAGTACTTC. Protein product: CASSFGREGRFEQYF.

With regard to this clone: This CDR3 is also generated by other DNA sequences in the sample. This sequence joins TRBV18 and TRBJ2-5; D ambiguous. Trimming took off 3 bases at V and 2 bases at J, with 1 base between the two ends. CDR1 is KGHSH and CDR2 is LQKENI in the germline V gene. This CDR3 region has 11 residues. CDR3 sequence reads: CASSPQETQYF. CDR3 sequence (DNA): TGTGCCAGCTCACCTCAAGAGACCCAGTACTTC.

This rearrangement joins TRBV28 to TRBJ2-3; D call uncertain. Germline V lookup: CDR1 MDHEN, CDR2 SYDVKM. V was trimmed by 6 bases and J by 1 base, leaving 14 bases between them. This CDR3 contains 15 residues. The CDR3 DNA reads TGTGCCAGCAGCTTCCTGTCAACCCGCACAGATACGCAGTATTTT. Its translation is CASSFLSTRTDTQYF.

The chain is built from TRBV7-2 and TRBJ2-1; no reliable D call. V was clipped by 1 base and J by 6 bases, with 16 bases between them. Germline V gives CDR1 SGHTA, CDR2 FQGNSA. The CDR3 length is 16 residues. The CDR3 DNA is TGTGCCAGCAGCTTAGTGGCGATTGTCCCGATCAATGAGCAGTTCTTC. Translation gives CASSLVAIVPINEQFF.

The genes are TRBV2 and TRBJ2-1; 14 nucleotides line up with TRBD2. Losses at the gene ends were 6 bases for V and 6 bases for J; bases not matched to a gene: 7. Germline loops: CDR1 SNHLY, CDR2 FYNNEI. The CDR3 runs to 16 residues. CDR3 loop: CASRGRLAGGRNEQFF. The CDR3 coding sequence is TGTGCCAGCAGGGGGCGACTAGCGGGAGGGCGCAATGAGCAGTTCTTC.

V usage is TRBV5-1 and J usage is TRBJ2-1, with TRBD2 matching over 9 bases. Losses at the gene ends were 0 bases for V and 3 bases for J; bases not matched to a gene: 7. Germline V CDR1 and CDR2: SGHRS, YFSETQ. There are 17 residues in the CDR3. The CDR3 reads CASSLVPSGNLYNEQFF. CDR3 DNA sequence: TGCGCCAGCAGCTTGGTACCTAGCGGGAATCTCTACAATGAGCAGTTCTTC.

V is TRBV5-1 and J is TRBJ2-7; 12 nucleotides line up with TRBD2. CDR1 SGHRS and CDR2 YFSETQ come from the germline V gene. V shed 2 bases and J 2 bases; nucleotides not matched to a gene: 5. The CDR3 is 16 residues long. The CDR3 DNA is TGCGCCAGCAGCTTAAGACTAGCGGGGGACACCTACGAGCAGTACTTC. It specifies CASSLRLAGDTYEQYF.

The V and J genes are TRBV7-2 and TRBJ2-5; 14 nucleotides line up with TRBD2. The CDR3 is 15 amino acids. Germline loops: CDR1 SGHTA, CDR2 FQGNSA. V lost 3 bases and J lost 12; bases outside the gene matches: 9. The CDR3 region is CASSLKPGLAGVKYF. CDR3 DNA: TGTGCCAGCAGCTTGAAGCCGGGACTAGCGGGAGTAAAGTACTTC.

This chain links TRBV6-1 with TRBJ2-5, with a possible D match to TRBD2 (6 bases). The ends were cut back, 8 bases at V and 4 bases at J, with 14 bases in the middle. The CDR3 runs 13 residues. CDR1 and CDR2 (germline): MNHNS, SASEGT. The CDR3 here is CASLLSGGETQYF. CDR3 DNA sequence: TGTGCCAGCTTGTTGTCCGGGGGAGAGACCCAGTACTTC.

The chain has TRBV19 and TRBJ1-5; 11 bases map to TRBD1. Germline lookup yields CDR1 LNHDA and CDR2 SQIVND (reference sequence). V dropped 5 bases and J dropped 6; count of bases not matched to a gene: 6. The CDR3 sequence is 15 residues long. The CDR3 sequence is CASSFGQGAGQPQHF. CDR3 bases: TGTGCCAGTAGTTTCGGACAGGGGGCCGGTCAGCCCCAGCATTTT. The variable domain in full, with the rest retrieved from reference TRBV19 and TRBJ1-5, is DGGITQSPKYLFRKEGQNVTLSCEQNLNHDAMYWYRQDPGQGLRLIYYSQIVNDFQKGDIAEGYSVSREKKESFPLTVTSAQKNPTAFYLCASSFGQGAGQPQHFGDGTRLSIL.

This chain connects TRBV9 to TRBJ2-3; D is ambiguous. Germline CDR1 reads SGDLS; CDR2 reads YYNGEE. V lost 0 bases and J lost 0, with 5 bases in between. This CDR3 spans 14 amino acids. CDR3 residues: CASSVAGSTDTQYF. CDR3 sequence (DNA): TGTGCCAGCAGCGTAGCCGGGAGCACAGATACGCAGTATTTT.

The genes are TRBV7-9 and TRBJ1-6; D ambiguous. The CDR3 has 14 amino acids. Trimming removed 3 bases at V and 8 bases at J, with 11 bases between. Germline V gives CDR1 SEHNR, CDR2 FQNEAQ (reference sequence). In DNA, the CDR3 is TGTGCCAGCAGCTTTTCCTCTCTCTATTCACCCCTCCACTTT. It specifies CASSFSSLYSPLHF.

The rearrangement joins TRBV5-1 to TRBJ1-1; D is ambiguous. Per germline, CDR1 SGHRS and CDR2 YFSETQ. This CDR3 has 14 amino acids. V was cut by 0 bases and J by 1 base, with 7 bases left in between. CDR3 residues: CASSLEQKNTEAFF. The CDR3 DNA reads TGCGCCAGCAGCTTGGAACAAAAGAACACTGAAGCTTTCTTT. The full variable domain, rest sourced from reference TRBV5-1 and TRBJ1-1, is KAGVTQTPRYLIKTRGQQVTLSCSPISGHRSVSWYQQTPGQGLQFLFEYFSETQRNKGNFPGRFSGRQFSNSRSEMNVSTLELGDSALYLCASSLEQKNTEAFFGQGTRLTVV.

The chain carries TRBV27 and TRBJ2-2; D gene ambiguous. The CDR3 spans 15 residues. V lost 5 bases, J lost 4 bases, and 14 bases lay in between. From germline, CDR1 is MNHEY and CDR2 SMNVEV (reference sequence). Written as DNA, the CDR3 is TGTGCCAGCAGTGATTTACCGATGAGCACCGGGGAGCTGTTTTTT. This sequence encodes CASSDLPMSTGELFF.

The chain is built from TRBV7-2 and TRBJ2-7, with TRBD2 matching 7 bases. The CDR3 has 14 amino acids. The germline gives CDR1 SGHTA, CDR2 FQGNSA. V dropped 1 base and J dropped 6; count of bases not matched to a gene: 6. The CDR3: CASSLGREQGEQYF. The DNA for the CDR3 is TGTGCCAGCAGCTTAGGGCGGGAGCAGGGCGAGCAGTACTTC.

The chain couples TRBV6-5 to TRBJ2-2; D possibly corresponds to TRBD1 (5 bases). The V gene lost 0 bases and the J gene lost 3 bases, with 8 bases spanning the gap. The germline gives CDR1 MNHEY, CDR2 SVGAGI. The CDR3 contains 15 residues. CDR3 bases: TGTGCCAGCAGTTACTCCACAGGATACACCGGGGAGCTGTTTTTT. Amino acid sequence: CASSYSTGYTGELFF.

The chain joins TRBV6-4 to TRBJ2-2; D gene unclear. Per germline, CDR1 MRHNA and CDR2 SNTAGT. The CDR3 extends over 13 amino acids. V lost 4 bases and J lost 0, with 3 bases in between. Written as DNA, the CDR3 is TGTGCCAGCAGTGTATCGAACACCGGGGAGCTGTTTTTT. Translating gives CASSVSNTGELFF.

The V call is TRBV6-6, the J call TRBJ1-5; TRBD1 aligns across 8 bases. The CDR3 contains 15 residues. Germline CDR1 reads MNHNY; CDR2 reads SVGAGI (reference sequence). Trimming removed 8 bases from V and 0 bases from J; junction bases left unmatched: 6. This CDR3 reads CASYPGTGSNQPQHF. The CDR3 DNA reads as TGTGCCAGCTACCCCGGGACAGGTAGCAATCAGCCCCAGCATTTT.

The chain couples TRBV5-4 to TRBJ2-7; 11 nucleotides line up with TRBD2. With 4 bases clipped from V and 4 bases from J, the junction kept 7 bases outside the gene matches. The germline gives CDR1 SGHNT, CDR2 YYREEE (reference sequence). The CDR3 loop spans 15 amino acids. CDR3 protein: CASSEGLAAAYEQYF. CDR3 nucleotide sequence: TGTGCCAGCAGCGAGGGACTAGCGGCAGCTTACGAGCAGTACTTC. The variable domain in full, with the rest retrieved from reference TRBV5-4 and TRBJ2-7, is ETGVTQSPTHLIKTRGQQVTLRCSSQSGHNTVSWYQQALGQGPQFIFQYYREEENGRGNFPPRFSGLQFPNYSSELNVNALELDDSALYLCASSEGLAAAYEQYFGPGTRLTVT.

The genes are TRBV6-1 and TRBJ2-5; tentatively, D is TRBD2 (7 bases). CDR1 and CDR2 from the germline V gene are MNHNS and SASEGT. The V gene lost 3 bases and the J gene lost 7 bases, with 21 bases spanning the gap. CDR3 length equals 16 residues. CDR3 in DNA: TGTGCCAGCAGTGAGGAAAGGGGGAGGGCCGAGGGGACCCAGTACTTC. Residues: CASSEERGRAEGTQYF.

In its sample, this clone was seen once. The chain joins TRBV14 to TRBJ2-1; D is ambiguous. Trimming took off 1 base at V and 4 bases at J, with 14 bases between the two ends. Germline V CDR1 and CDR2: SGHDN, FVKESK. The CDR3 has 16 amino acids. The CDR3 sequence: CASSQVARRFYNEQFF. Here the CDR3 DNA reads TGTGCCAGCAGCCAAGTAGCCCGTAGATTTTACAATGAGCAGTTCTTC.

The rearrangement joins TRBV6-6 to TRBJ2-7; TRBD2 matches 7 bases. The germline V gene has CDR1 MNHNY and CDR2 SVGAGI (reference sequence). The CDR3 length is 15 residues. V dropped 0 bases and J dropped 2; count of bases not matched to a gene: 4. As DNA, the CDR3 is TGTGCCAGCAGTTACTCCGGGGGGACTACCTACGAGCAGTACTTC. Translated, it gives CASSYSGGTTYEQYF.

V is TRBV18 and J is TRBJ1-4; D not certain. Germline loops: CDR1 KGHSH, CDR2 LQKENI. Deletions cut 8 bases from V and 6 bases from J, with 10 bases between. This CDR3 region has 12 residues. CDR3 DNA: TGTGCCAGCCAAGAATCGCATGAAAAACTGTTTTTT. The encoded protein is CASQESHEKLFF.

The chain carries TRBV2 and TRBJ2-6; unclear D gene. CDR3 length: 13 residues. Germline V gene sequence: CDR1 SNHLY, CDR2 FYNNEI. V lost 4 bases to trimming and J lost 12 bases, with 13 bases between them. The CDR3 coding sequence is TGTGCCAGCAGTGCCGTCAGGACGGGCGTCCTGACTTTC. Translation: CASSAVRTGVLTF.

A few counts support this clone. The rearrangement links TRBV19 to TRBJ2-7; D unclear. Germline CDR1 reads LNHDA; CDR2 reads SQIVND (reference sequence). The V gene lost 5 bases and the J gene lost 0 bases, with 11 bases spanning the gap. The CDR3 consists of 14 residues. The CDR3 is CASSWAGSSYEQYF. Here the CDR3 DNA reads TGTGCCAGTAGTTGGGCAGGAAGCTCCTACGAGCAGTACTTC. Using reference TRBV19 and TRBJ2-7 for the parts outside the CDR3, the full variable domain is DGGITQSPKYLFRKEGQNVTLSCEQNLNHDAMYWYRQDPGQGLRLIYYSQIVNDFQKGDIAEGYSVSREKKESFPLTVTSAQKNPTAFYLCASSWAGSSYEQYFGPGTRLTVT.

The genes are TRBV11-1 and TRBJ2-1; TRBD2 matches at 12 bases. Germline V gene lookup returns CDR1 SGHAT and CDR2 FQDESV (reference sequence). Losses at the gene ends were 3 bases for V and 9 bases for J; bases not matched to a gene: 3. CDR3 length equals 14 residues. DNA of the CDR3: TGTGCCAGCAGCTTCCTAGCGGGAGGGGGTGAGCAGTTCTTC. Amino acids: CASSFLAGGGEQFF.